This entry is about one T cell receptor beta chain. The data are from a study of control samples from healthy donors and cancer patients. Germline loops: CDR1 LNHNV, CDR2 YYDKDF (reference sequence). This CDR3 contains 17 residues. V lost 4 bases, J lost 5 bases, and 8 bases stayed unmatched. Data came from immunoSEQ multiplex PCR; TCRdb stores just in-frame clones and leaves some out. The sample shows over 85,000 clones, 92% of them seen only once. This rearrangement joins TRBV15 to TRBJ2-1, with 13 bases matching TRBD2. This TCR came from a woman aged 18-29 years in good health. Sequencing used blood. This chain's CDR3 is CATSKTTGTSGDNEQFF. CDR3 nucleotides: TGTGCCACCAGCAAGACCACCGGGACTAGCGGGGACAATGAGCAGTTCTTC.